This T cell receptor (beta chain) originates from a study of OX40 agonist ivuxolimab in advanced cancers. Here immunoSEQ multiplex PCR was the method, and the copy in TCRdb shows in-frame clones only, minus some. The table records 55,000 to 75,000 clones, 84% of them present only once. The CDR3 contains 14 residues. Trimming removed 2 bases from V and 1 base from J, with 8 bases in between. Per the germline V gene, CDR1 is MGHRA and CDR2 is YSYEKL. The V call is TRBV4-1, the J call TRBJ1-1, with TRBD1 as a possible D gene (5 bases). The sequence was collected from an adult with an advanced solid tumor such as melanoma, head and neck, liver or kidney cancer. This specimen consisted of CD4+ or CD8+ T cells sorted from blood, obtained in a trial of the OX40 agonist ivuxolimab. CDR3: CASSQLGRNTEAFF. CDR3 DNA: TGCGCCAGCAGCCAACTGGGACGGAACACTGAAGCTTTCTTT.